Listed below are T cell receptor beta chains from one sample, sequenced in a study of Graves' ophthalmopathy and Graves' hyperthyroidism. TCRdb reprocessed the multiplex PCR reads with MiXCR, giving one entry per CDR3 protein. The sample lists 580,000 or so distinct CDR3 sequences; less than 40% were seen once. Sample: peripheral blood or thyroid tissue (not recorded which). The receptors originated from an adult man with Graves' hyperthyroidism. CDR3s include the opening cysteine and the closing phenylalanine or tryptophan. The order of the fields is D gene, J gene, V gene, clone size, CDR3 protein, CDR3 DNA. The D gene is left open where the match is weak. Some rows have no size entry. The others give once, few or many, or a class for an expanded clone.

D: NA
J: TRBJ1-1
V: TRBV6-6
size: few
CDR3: CASSYLQGMNTEAFF
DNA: TGTGCCAGCAGTTACTTACAGGGCATGAACACTGAAGCTTTCTTT

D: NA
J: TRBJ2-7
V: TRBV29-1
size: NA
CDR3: CSVEESGQTSYEQYF
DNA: TGCAGCGTTGAAGAGTCCGGGCAGACCTCCTACGAGCAGTACTTC

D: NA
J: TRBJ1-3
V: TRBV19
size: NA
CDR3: CASTMEGISGNTIYF
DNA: TGTGCCAGTACGATGGAGGGAATCTCTGGAAACACCATATATTTT

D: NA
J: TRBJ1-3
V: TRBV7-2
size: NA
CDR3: CASSTRPGNTIYF
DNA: TGTGCCAGCAGCACTCGCCCTGGAAACACCATATATTTT

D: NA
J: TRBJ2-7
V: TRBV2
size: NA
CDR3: CASSEKGWDEQYF
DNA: TGTGCCAGCAGTGAAAAGGGGTGGGACGAGCAGTACTTC

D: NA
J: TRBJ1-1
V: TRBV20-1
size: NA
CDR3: CSATRDTPLTEAFF
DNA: TGCAGTGCTACCCGGGACACCCCGCTCACTGAAGCTTTCTTT

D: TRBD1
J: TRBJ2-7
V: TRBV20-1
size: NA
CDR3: CSAREDRAGHEQYF
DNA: TGCAGTGCTAGAGAGGACAGGGCTGGGCACGAGCAGTACTTC

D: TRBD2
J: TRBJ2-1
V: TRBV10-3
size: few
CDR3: CAISELGLAVYNEQFF
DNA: TGTGCCATCAGTGAGTTGGGACTAGCGGTATACAATGAGCAGTTCTTC

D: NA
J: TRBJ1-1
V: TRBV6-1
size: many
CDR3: CASRPLNTEAFF
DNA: TGTGCCAGCAGGCCCCTGAACACTGAAGCTTTCTTT

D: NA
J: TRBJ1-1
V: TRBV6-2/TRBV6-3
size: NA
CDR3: CASSAQGRNTEAFF
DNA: TGTGCCAGCAGTGCTCAGGGTAGGAACACTGAAGCTTTCTTT

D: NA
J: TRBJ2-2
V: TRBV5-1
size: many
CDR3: CASSLGATNTGELFF
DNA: TGCGCCAGCAGTCTCGGGGCTACGAACACCGGGGAGCTGTTTTTT

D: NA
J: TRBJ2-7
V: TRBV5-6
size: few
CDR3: CASWGRDSPLGIREQYF
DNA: TGTGCCAGCTGGGGTAGGGACTCCCCTCTGGGCATAAGGGAGCAGTACTTC

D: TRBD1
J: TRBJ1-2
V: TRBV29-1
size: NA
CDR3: CSYLPGQGATNYGYTF
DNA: TGCAGTTACCTACCGGGACAGGGGGCCACTAACTATGGCTACACCTTC

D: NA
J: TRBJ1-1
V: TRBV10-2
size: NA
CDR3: CASSLRHSMNTEAFF
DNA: TGCGCCAGCAGTCTTCGGCACAGCATGAACACTGAAGCTTTCTTT

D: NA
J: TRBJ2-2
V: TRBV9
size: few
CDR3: CASSAGDRPTGELFF
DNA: TGTGCCAGCAGCGCGGGGGACAGACCTACCGGGGAGCTGTTTTTT

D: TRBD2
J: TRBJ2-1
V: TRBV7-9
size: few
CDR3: CASSFGTSGSHEQFF
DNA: TGTGCCAGCAGCTTTGGGACTAGCGGGAGCCATGAGCAGTTCTTC

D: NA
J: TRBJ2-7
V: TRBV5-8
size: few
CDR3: CASSRFYEQYF
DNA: TGTGCCAGCAGCCGGTTCTACGAGCAGTACTTC

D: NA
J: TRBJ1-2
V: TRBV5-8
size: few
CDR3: CASSSRGEDFYGYTF
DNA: TGTGCCAGCAGCTCGCGAGGGGAGGACTTCTATGGCTACACCTTC

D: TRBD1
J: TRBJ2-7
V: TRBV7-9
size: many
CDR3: CASSPGTGAATPTSYEQYF
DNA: TGTGCCAGCAGCCCTGGGACAGGGGCTGCTACACCAACTTCCTACGAGCAGTACTTC

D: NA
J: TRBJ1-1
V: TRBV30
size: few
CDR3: CAWSVRRGTEAFF
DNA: TGTGCCTGGAGTGTAAGACGGGGAACTGAAGCTTTCTTT

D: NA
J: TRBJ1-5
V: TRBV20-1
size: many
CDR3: CSARNPGEGNQPQHF
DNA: TGCAGTGCTAGAAACCCAGGGGAAGGCAATCAGCCCCAGCATTTT

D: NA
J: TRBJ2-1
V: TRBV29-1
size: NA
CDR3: CSVERGGRRYYNEQFF
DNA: TGCAGCGTTGAACGAGGGGGGCGGCGGTACTACAATGAGCAGTTCTTC

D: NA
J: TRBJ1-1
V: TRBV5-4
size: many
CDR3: CASSLSGMDTEAFF
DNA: TGTGCCAGCAGCTTGTCAGGGATGGACACTGAAGCTTTCTTT

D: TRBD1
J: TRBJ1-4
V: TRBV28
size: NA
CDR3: CASSPRDRSNEKLFF
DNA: TGTGCCAGCAGTCCCCGGGACAGGAGTAATGAAAAACTGTTTTTT

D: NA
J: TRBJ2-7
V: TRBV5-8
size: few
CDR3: CASSGLSNSYEQYF
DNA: TGTGCCAGCAGCGGACTCAGTAACTCCTACGAGCAGTACTTC

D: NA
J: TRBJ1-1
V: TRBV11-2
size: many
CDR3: CASSATMGGTEAFF
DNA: TGTGCCAGCAGCGCCACGATGGGTGGCACTGAAGCTTTCTTT

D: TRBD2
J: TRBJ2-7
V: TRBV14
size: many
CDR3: CASSQQAGISHEQYF
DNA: TGTGCCAGCAGCCAACAAGCGGGAATCTCCCACGAGCAGTACTTC

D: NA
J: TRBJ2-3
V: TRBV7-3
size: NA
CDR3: CASSFRDFTDTQYF
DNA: TGTGCCAGCAGCTTTAGGGATTTCACAGATACGCAGTATTTT

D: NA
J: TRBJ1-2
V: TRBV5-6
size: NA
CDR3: CASSSEGPGRGYTF
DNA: TGTGCCAGCAGCTCGGAAGGCCCAGGGAGGGGCTACACCTTC

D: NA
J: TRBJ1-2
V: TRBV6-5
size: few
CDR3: CASSYSIGRGPYGYTF
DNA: TGTGCCAGCAGTTACTCGATAGGCAGAGGCCCCTATGGCTACACCTTC